Below are 15 T cell receptor beta chains sequenced from a single sample in a study of blood T cell repertoires in COVID-19. Assay: immunoSEQ multiplex PCR; the TCRdb copy retains only in-frame clones and omits some. This table has 250,000 to 350,000 clones, approximately 84% appearing once. Sequences were obtained from peripheral blood. These receptors came from a human donor with COVID-19, enrolled during active disease. The donor label of this sample is uncertain.

V gene TRBV2 combines with J gene TRBJ1-6, with 7 positions matching TRBD1. The CDR3 has 12 residues. V was pared by 8 bases and J by 10 bases, with 5 bases of the junction left unmatched. Germline V gene lookup returns CDR1 SNHLY and CDR2 FYNNEI. Here the CDR3 DNA reads TGTGCCAGCGGACAGGAGGGATCACCCCTCCACTTT. This sequence encodes CASGQEGSPLHF.

This clone has a handful of counts. This chain connects TRBV5-1 to TRBJ1-1; D is perhaps TRBD1 (5 bases). The V end lost 6 bases, the J end lost 4 bases, and 19 bases lay between the germline ends. CDR1 and CDR2 from the germline V gene are SGHRS and YFSETQ. The CDR3 has 15 residues. CDR3 residues: CASTPTAGGSTEAFF. The CDR3 coding sequence is TGCGCCAGCACTCCCACTGCGGGGGGATCCACTGAAGCTTTCTTT.

V and J are TRBV29-1 and TRBJ1-4, with 7 bases aligning to TRBD1. Looked up from germline, CDR1 is SQVTM and CDR2 is ANQGSEA. The CDR3 consists of 16 residues. The ends lost 3 bases at V and 3 bases at J; junction bases unmatched: 10. Written as DNA, the CDR3 is TGCAGCGTTGATGGAGCAGGGGGTATATCTAATGAAAAACTGTTTTTT. This gives the protein CSVDGAGGISNEKLFF.

The chain has TRBV13 and TRBJ2-4; a possible D gene is TRBD1 (5 bases). Trimming took off 2 bases at V and 2 bases at J, with 13 bases between the two ends. Germline lookup yields CDR1 PRHDT and CDR2 FYEKMQ (reference sequence). This CDR3 has 16 amino acids. CDR3 DNA sequence: TGTGCCAGCAGCTTATTGGCAGGGAAGACCAAAAACATTCAGTACTTC. Translating gives CASSLLAGKTKNIQYF.

The count of this clone is one. This chain links TRBV5-1 with TRBJ2-7; maybe TRBD1 (6 bases). This CDR3 is built from 15 residues. Per germline, CDR1 SGHRS and CDR2 YFSETQ. The V gene lost 4 bases and the J gene lost 1 base, with 15 bases spanning the gap. As DNA, the CDR3 is TGCGCCAGCAGCAACACAGGGAGTAGGTCCTACGAGCAGTACTTC. It translates to CASSNTGSRSYEQYF.

The genes are TRBV11-3 and TRBJ1-1, with a tentative D call TRBD1 (5 bases). Germline V CDR1 and CDR2: SGHNT, YENEEA. The V end lost 3 bases, the J end lost 6 bases, and 14 bases lay between the germline ends. The CDR3 loop spans 14 amino acids. The DNA for the CDR3 is TGTGCCAGCAGCTTTGGAGGGGCGCGATCTGAAGCTTTCTTT. Encoded protein: CASSFGGARSEAFF. The full variable domain, its missing parts supplied by reference TRBV11-3 and TRBJ1-1, is EAGVVQSPRYKIIEKKQPVAFWCNPISGHNTLYWYLQNLGQGPELLIRYENEEAVDDSQLPKDRFSAERLKGVDSTLKIQPAELGDSAVYLCASSFGGARSEAFFGQGTRLTVV.

The rearrangement joins TRBV7-2 to TRBJ2-1; TRBD2 aligns across 11 bases. J was trimmed by 5 bases and V by 3 bases; bases with no gene match: 3. Germline loops: CDR1 SGHTA, CDR2 FQGNSA. CDR3 size: 15 residues. Here the CDR3 reads CASSLRLAGNNEQFF. The CDR3 coding sequence is TGTGCCAGCAGCTTGCGACTAGCGGGGAACAATGAGCAGTTCTTC.

The chain couples TRBV29-1 to TRBJ2-3, with TRBD1 identical over 8 bases. Germline V CDR1 and CDR2: SQVTM, ANQGSEA. V was pared by 2 bases and J by 1 base, with 11 bases of the junction left unmatched. The CDR3 contains 17 residues. The CDR3 region is CSVELGQGNIGTDTQYF. DNA for the CDR3: TGCAGCGTTGAACTCGGACAGGGCAACATTGGCACAGATACGCAGTATTTT.

This clone was found a few times. The V and J genes are TRBV5-1 and TRBJ2-3; tentative D call: TRBD1 (6 bases). CDR1 is SGHRS, CDR2 YFSETQ, per germline. The ends were cut back, 4 bases at V and 2 bases at J, with 14 bases in the middle. The CDR3 totals 15 residues. Written as DNA, the CDR3 is TGCGCCAGCAGCCGTGACAGGTCAACCACAGATACGCAGTATTTT. Translated: CASSRDRSTTDTQYF. Supplemented by reference TRBV5-1 and TRBJ2-3, the full variable domain reads KAGVTQTPRYLIKTRGQQVTLSCSPISGHRSVSWYQQTPGQGLQFLFEYFSETQRNKGNFPGRFSGRQFSNSRSEMNVSTLELGDSALYLCASSRDRSTTDTQYFGPGTRLTVL.

This clone has only one observation. The chain recombines TRBV9 with TRBJ1-5; 8 bases map to TRBD1. V was clipped by 2 bases and J by 6 bases; unmatched bases: 4. This CDR3 spans 14 amino acids. Germline assignment: CDR1 SGDLS and CDR2 YYNGEE. CDR3 bases: TGTGCCAGCAGCGTCGGCAGGGGGCGTCAGCCCCAGCATTTT. Its protein is CASSVGRGRQPQHF. The full variable domain, rest sourced from reference TRBV9 and TRBJ1-5, is DSGVTQTPKHLITATGQRVTLRCSPRSGDLSVYWYQQSLDQGLQFLIQYYNGEERAKGNILERFSAQQFPDLHSELNLSSLELGDSALYFCASSVGRGRQPQHFGDGTRLSIL.

The rearrangement uses TRBV24-1 and TRBJ2-3; 7 bases are a match to TRBD1. V was clipped by 5 bases and J by 8 bases; unmatched bases: 12. Germline assignment: CDR1 KGHDR and CDR2 SFDVKD. CDR3 length: 15 residues. CDR3 loop: CATSALLLGQRTQYF. The DNA for the CDR3 is TGTGCCACCAGTGCCCTACTACTGGGACAGCGTACGCAGTATTTT.

This chain joins TRBV7-9 and TRBJ1-4; D ambiguous. The CDR3 is 14 residues long. Trimming shortened V by 3 bases and J by 5 bases, and 10 bases separated the two germline ends. The germline V gene has CDR1 SEHNR and CDR2 FQNEAQ (reference sequence). CDR3 DNA: TGTGCCAGCAGCTTGACAAACCTCAATGAAAAACTGTTTTTT. Its protein product is CASSLTNLNEKLFF.

This chain joins TRBV5-1 and TRBJ1-5; 9 positions match TRBD1. Unmatched junction bases numbered 4, after V lost 7 bases and J lost 5 bases. Germline CDR1 and CDR2: SGHRS and YFSETQ. CDR3 length: 13 residues. The DNA for the CDR3 is TGCGCCAGCGCGTGGGACAGGGATCAGCCCCAGCATTTT. The encoded protein is CASAWDRDQPQHF. The full variable domain, rest sourced from reference TRBV5-1 and TRBJ1-5, is KAGVTQTPRYLIKTRGQQVTLSCSPISGHRSVSWYQQTPGQGLQFLFEYFSETQRNKGNFPGRFSGRQFSNSRSEMNVSTLELGDSALYLCASAWDRDQPQHFGDGTRLSIL.

This chain connects TRBV30 to TRBJ2-2; a weak D match, TRBD1 (6 bases). V lost 6 bases, J lost 1 base, and 9 bases lay in between. The germline CDR1 and CDR2 sequences are GTSNPN and SVGIG (reference sequence). The CDR3 consists of 13 residues. In DNA, the CDR3 is TGTGCCTGTGAACAGGGGAACACCGGGGAGCTGTTTTTT. It is translated as CACEQGNTGELFF. Full variable domain (missing parts from reference TRBV30 and TRBJ2-2): SQTIHQWPATLVQPVGSPLSLECTVEGTSNPNLYWYRQAAGRGLQLLFYSVGIGQISSEVPQNLSASRPQDRQFILSSKKLLLSDSGFYLCACEQGNTGELFFGEGSRLTVL.

In its sample, this clone was seen a few times. The chain couples TRBV15 to TRBJ2-5; unclear D gene. With 4 bases removed from V and 4 bases from J, the gap between germline ends came to 10 bases. Germline V gives CDR1 LNHNV, CDR2 YYDKDF (reference sequence). The CDR3 runs to 13 residues. The CDR3 nucleotides read TGTGCCACCAGCATCCGGCGCGGAGAGACCCAGTACTTC. Its protein product is CATSIRRGETQYF. Full variable domain (missing parts from reference TRBV15 and TRBJ2-5): DAMVIQNPRYQVTQFGKPVTLSCSQTLNHNVMYWYQQKSSQAPKLLFHYYDKDFNNEADTPDNFQSRRPNTSFCFLDIRSPGLGDTAMYLCATSIRRGETQYFGPGTRLLVL.